Below, 16 T cell receptor beta chains from the same sample are listed, as sequenced in a study of patients and donors after allogeneic stem cell transplantation. TCRdb re-called the RT-PCR reads with MiXCR, one entry per CDR3 protein. The sample contains approximately 60,000 distinct CDR3 sequences, about 14% of which appear only once. Sequencing used blood, either unsorted or a sorted T cell fraction (not recorded which). These receptors were obtained from a human donor who was either an allogeneic HSCT recipient or a stem cell or donor lymphocyte infusion donor (not recorded which). It is not recorded whose cells these are; they may come from a transplant donor.

The genes are TRBV7-9 and TRBJ2-1, with TRBD2 matching 8 bases. The CDR3 runs 16 residues. CDR1 is SEHNR, CDR2 FQNEAQ, per germline (reference sequence). V shed 4 bases and J 6 bases; nucleotides not matched to a gene: 11. DNA of the CDR3: TGTGCCAGCAGCTCTACTAGCGGCCTCTCCCTCAATGAGCAGTTCTTC. This codes for CASSSTSGLSLNEQFF. Variable domain in full (rest from reference TRBV7-9 and TRBJ2-1): DTGVSQNPRHKITKRGQNVTFRCDPISEHNRLYWYRQTLGQGPEFLTYFQNEAQLEKSRLLSDRFSAERPKGSFSTLEIQRTEQGDSAMYLCASSSTSGLSLNEQFFGPGTRLTVL.

The rearrangement links TRBV5-1 to TRBJ2-7; D is unresolved. The ends were cut back, 1 base at V and 3 bases at J, with 14 bases in the middle. The germline V gene has CDR1 SGHRS and CDR2 YFSETQ. The CDR3 is made up of 15 amino acids. CDR3 DNA: TGCGCCAGCAGCTTGTATTCGGACCCGAACTACGAGCAGTACTTC. Its protein product is CASSLYSDPNYEQYF.

The gene calls are TRBV7-6 and TRBJ2-7, with D unclear. Trimming took 7 bases from V and 6 from J, leaving 22 bases between them. The CDR3 covers 15 residues. CDR1 is SGHVS, CDR2 FNYEAQ, per germline. The CDR3 protein is CASTLSTVFASEQYF. The CDR3 DNA is TGTGCCAGCACCCTTAGTACGGTTTTCGCTAGCGAGCAGTACTTC.

The rearrangement joins TRBV5-1 to TRBJ2-7; no clear D. Germline V gene data show CDR1 as SGHRS and CDR2 as YFSETQ. Trimming left V 3 bases short and J 0 bases short, with 7 bases between. The CDR3 length is 13 residues. DNA of the CDR3: TGCGCCAGCAGCTACATTAACTCCTACGAGCAGTACTTC. Translation: CASSYINSYEQYF.

This clonotype has just a few counts. J is TRBJ2-3 and V is TRBV6-6; 8 positions agree with TRBD1. The CDR3 extends over 15 amino acids. V was pared by 4 bases and J by 5 bases, with 8 bases of the junction left unmatched. Germline V gene data show CDR1 as MNHNY and CDR2 as SVGAGI (reference sequence). In DNA form, the CDR3 reads TGTGCCAGCAGTTTTAGACAGGGGTCAGGAGATACGCAGTATTTT. It translates to CASSFRQGSGDTQYF.

This clonotype showed up many times. This rearrangement joins TRBV12-3 or TRBV12-4 to TRBJ1-4, with a tentative D call TRBD1 (6 bases). The CDR3 contains 14 residues. V was clipped by 7 bases and J by 1 base, with 10 bases between them. CDR3 nucleotides: TGTGCCAGCACCCCACAGGGAACTAATGAAAAACTGTTTTTT. It yields the protein CASTPQGTNEKLFF.

This clonotype came up many times. V and J are TRBV5-1 and TRBJ1-4; D might be TRBD1 (5 bases). The CDR3 length is 15 residues. Germline assignment: CDR1 SGHRS and CDR2 YFSETQ. Trimming cost V 3 bases and J 3 bases, with 12 bases left between them. Here the CDR3 reads CASSSGQGSNEKLFF. In DNA, the CDR3 is TGCGCCAGCAGCTCCGGTCAGGGCTCTAATGAAAAACTGTTTTTT.

This chain joins TRBV29-1 and TRBJ2-3; D remains unclear. This CDR3 is 12 amino acids long. V lost 4 bases, J lost 3 bases, and 8 bases lay in between. CDR1 SQVTM and CDR2 ANQGSEA come from the germline V gene. The CDR3 reads CSVGRTTDTQYF. CDR3 in DNA: TGCAGCGTTGGCAGGACGACAGATACGCAGTATTTT.

The chain has TRBV15 and TRBJ2-3; possible D gene TRBD2, 5 bases. From germline, CDR1 is LNHNV and CDR2 YYDKDF (reference sequence). Trimming pared 7 bases from V and 3 bases from J, leaving 20 bases between. The CDR3 runs 16 residues. The CDR3 spells CATTYWTASTTDTQYF. In nucleotides, the CDR3 is TGTGCCACCACTTATTGGACTGCATCCACAACAGATACGCAGTATTTT.

In its sample, this clonotype was seen many times. J is TRBJ1-2 and V is TRBV20-1, with unresolved D. Looked up from germline, CDR1 is DFQATT and CDR2 is SNEGSKA (reference sequence). V was shortened by 1 base and J by 6 bases, with 18 bases between the two germline ends. The CDR3 sequence is 15 residues long. The CDR3 sequence is CSARASTPHRDGYTF. Written as DNA, the CDR3 is TGCAGTGCTAGAGCTTCGACCCCTCATCGGGATGGCTACACCTTC.

This clonotype was observed many times. V is TRBV5-1 and J is TRBJ1-2; 7 bases are a match to TRBD1. Trimming took 1 base from V and 3 from J; bases not matched to a gene: 9. Germline V lookup: CDR1 SGHRS, CDR2 YFSETQ. The CDR3 covers 16 residues. The CDR3 is CASSLPLDRVDYGYTF. The DNA for the CDR3 is TGCGCCAGCAGCTTGCCCCTTGACAGGGTGGACTATGGCTACACCTTC.

The rearrangement joins TRBV12-3 or TRBV12-4 to TRBJ1-4; D not resolved. Trimming shortened V by 1 base and J by 4 bases, and 19 bases separated the two germline ends. The CDR3 is 18 residues long. The CDR3 DNA follows: TGTGCCAGCAGTTTAGACCGGGCCTCCGGGTTCCTTAATGAAAAACTGTTTTTT. Translation: CASSLDRASGFLNEKLFF.

V usage is TRBV3-1 and J usage is TRBJ1-5; weak D call: TRBD1 (5 bases). Germline CDR1 and CDR2: LGHDT and YNNKEL (reference sequence). Trimming took off 4 bases at V and 5 bases at J, with 15 bases between the two ends. CDR3 length: 15 residues. The DNA for the CDR3 is TGTGCCAGCAGCCCCGCTGCGGGAGGGGATCAGCCCCAGCATTTT. Translated: CASSPAAGGDQPQHF.

The CDR3 loop reads CASSHRDYNEQFF. As DNA, the CDR3 is TGTGCCAGCAGCCACCGGGACTACAATGAGCAGTTCTTC. This chain joins TRBV5-8 and TRBJ2-1, with D possibly being TRBD2 (5 bases). V dropped 4 bases and J dropped 3 bases, with 8 bases sitting between them. The germline V gene has CDR1 SGHTS and CDR2 YDEGEE. This CDR3 spans 13 amino acids.

This clonotype was seen repeatedly, ten times or more. The chain has TRBV12-3 or TRBV12-4 and TRBJ1-3; unclear D gene. The CDR3 runs 17 residues. V lost 2 bases and J lost 0, with 14 bases in between. The CDR3 DNA is TGTGCCAGCAGTTTAATCACAAGGATACCCTCTGGAAACACCATATATTTT. Residues: CASSLITRIPSGNTIYF.

Only a few counts were recorded for this clonotype. J is TRBJ1-2 and V is TRBV6-1; D might be TRBD1 (6 bases). Trimming shortened V by 7 bases and J by 7 bases, and 13 bases separated the two germline ends. The CDR3 extends over 12 amino acids. Germline values: CDR1 MNHNS, CDR2 SASEGT. The CDR3 coding sequence is TGTGCCAGCACCGGGACAAGAGTTGGCTACACCTTC. This translates into CASTGTRVGYTF.